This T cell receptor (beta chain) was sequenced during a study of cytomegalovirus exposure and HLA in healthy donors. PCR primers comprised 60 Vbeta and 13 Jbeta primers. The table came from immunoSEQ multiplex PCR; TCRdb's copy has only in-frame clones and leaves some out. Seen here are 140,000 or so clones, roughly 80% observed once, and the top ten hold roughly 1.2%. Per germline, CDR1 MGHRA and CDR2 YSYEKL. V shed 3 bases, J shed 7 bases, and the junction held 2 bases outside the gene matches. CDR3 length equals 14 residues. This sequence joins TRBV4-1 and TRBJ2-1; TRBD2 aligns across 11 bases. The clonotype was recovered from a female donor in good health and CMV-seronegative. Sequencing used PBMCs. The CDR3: CASSHLAGGNEQFF. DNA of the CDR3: TGCGCCAGCAGCCACCTAGCGGGAGGTAATGAGCAGTTCTTC.